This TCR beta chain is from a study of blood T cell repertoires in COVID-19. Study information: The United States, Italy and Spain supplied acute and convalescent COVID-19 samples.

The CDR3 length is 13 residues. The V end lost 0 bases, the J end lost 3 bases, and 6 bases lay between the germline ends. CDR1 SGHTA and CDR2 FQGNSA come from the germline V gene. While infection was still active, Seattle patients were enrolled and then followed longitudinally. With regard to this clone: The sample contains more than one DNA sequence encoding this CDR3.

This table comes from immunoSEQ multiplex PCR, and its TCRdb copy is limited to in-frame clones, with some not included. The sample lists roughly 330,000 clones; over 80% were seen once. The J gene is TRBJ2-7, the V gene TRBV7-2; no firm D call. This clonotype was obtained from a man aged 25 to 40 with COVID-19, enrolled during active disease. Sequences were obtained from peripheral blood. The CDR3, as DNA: TGTGCCAGCAGCTTAGCGGGCAGCTACGAGCAGTACTTC. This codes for CASSLAGSYEQYF.